This T cell receptor beta chain is drawn from a study of shared clonotypes between healthy human individuals. This CDR3 has 15 residues. V was clipped by 2 bases and J by 5 bases, with 14 bases between them. The germline CDR1 and CDR2 sequences are SGHRS and YFSETQ. On this clone: Its antigen is not known.

Naive CD8 isolation took CD45RO-negative cells positively selected for CCR7 and excluded terminally differentiated effector memory CD45RA+ cells. Study findings and constraints: Several donors held about 5% of naive CD4 clonotypes in common.

Generated by immunoSEQ multiplex PCR, the TCRdb table keeps only in-frame clones and is missing some. This table holds about 2 million clones, 85% to 95% found once. Sequenced: naive CD8+ T cells sorted from blood. This chain connects TRBV5-1 to TRBJ2-1; D unresolved. The receptor was isolated from a man between 18 and 29 years old in good health. The CDR3 region is CASSLSRGANNEQFF. DNA for the CDR3: TGCGCCAGCAGCTTATCTCGCGGAGCTAACAATGAGCAGTTCTTC. Complete variable domain (other parts from reference TRBV5-1 and TRBJ2-1): KAGVTQTPRYLIKTRGQQVTLSCSPISGHRSVSWYQQTPGQGLQFLFEYFSETQRNKGNFPGRFSGRQFSNSRSEMNVSTLELGDSALYLCASSLSRGANNEQFFGPGTRLTVL.